This is a list of T cell receptor beta chains from one sample in a study of T cell changes during pregnancy in multiple sclerosis. TCRdb's table, derived via immunoSEQ multiplex PCR, lists solely in-frame clones and lacks some. The sample yields about 40,000 clones, 85% to 95% seen once. The sequencing here drew on CD4+ T cells from peripheral blood mononuclear cells, taken in the third trimester of pregnancy. All receptors come from a female donor with multiple sclerosis, enrolled in a pregnancy study. CDR3s include the opening cysteine and the closing phenylalanine or tryptophan. A D gene is named only where the DNA matches it firmly. Clone size is not always given. Where it is, it says once, few, many or a class for expanded clones.

cdr3_nt cdr3_aa d_call v_call clone_size j_call
TGTGCCAGTAGTATCGTTTTTCGGGACAGCCAAGAGACCCAGTACTTC CASSIVFRDSQETQYF TRBD1 TRBV19 NA TRBJ2-5
TGTGCCAGCAGTTGGGGGACTATCGACGAGCAGTACTTC CASSWGTIDEQYF TRBD2 TRBV6-6 once TRBJ2-7
TGCAGCGGGACAGGGCTCTCCACTGAAGCTTTCTTT CSGTGLSTEAFF TRBD1 TRBV29-1 NA TRBJ1-1
TGTGCCAGCTCACCTCAGGGGCCCCCCTCCTACGAGCAGTACTTC CASSPQGPPSYEQYF NA TRBV18 NA TRBJ2-7
TGTGCCAGCAGCGCCTCTAAAGAGCAGCCCCAGCATTTT CASSASKEQPQHF NA TRBV6-5 few TRBJ1-5
TGCGCCAGCAGTTTGGGACAGGGTGTTTCACCCCTCCACTTT CASSLGQGVSPLHF TRBD1 TRBV5-1 NA TRBJ1-6
TGCGCCAGCAGCTTGACTAGCGGGGGGGCCCCAGATACGCAGTATTTT CASSLTSGGAPDTQYF TRBD2 TRBV5-1 NA TRBJ2-3
TGTGCCAGCAGTCTTGCAGCGGGAGGGCCTAGGTACGAGCAGTACTTC CASSLAAGGPRYEQYF TRBD2 TRBV28 once TRBJ2-7
TGTGCCAGCTCACCAGGGACAGGCAGTTCTGGAAACACCATATATTTT CASSPGTGSSGNTIYF TRBD1 TRBV18 NA TRBJ1-3
TGTGCCAGCAGCTTAGGCGGGACTCACACAGATACGCAGTATTTT CASSLGGTHTDTQYF NA TRBV7-3 NA TRBJ2-3
TGTGCCAGCTCACCAGTTTCAGGGTATGCCGGCTCTGGGGCCAACGTCCTGACTTTC CASSPVSGYAGSGANVLTF NA TRBV18 NA TRBJ2-6
TGTGCCATCAAAGGGACAGTGAACACTGAAGCTTTCTTT CAIKGTVNTEAFF TRBD1 TRBV10-3 once TRBJ1-1
TGTGCCAGCTCCCCGGGGGGGACGCTTAGGGGCTACACCTTC CASSPGGTLRGYTF NA TRBV28 NA TRBJ1-2
TGTGCCAGCTCACCCCCCCTCGCGGGGTTAGAAGAGCAGTTCTTC CASSPPLAGLEEQFF NA TRBV18 NA TRBJ2-1
TGTGCCAGCAGCTACCTAGGACTCCACACCGGGGAGCTGTTTTTT CASSYLGLHTGELFF NA TRBV7-3 NA TRBJ2-2
TGTGCCAGCAAGGGGGGGAGCTCCTACAATGAGCAGTTCTTC CASKGGSSYNEQFF NA TRBV2 NA TRBJ2-1
TGTGCCAGCAGCCCCCGGAGAGGGAGGTCGACTAATGAAAAACTGTTTTTT CASSPRRGRSTNEKLFF NA TRBV7-8 NA TRBJ1-4
TGTGCCAGCAGCTTAAGGTCCAGGGTAGATACGCAGTATTTT CASSLRSRVDTQYF NA TRBV7-2 NA TRBJ2-3
TGTGCCAGCAGCCGATCGGACAGGGGCGGCAACTATGGCTACACCTTC CASSRSDRGGNYGYTF TRBD1 TRBV4-2 NA TRBJ1-2
TGTGCCAGCAGGCCTGGTCGACAGATTCCTTTAGCTAATGAAAAACTGTTTTTT CASRPGRQIPLANEKLFF NA TRBV2 NA TRBJ1-4
TGTGCCAGCAGCTTGGCGGGTGGAGAAGAGCAGTACTTC CASSLAGGEEQYF NA TRBV5-4 once TRBJ2-7
TGTGCCAGCAGCAGCGGGGCAGTAGTGAACACTGAAGCTTTCTTT CASSSGAVVNTEAFF NA TRBV5-4 NA TRBJ1-1
TGCGCCAGCAGTTTTTCTGGACAGGGCTCTGAAGCTTTCTTT CASSFSGQGSEAFF TRBD1 TRBV5-1 NA TRBJ1-1
TGTGCCAGTAGTAGCGTCGGTGAGGCTAGCAATCAGCCCCAGCATTTT CASSSVGEASNQPQHF NA TRBV19 NA TRBJ1-5